This T cell receptor beta chain is drawn from a study of blood T cell repertoires in COVID-19. On the study more broadly: Acute and convalescent COVID-19 samples came from the United States, Italy and Spain.

Generated by immunoSEQ multiplex PCR, the TCRdb table keeps only in-frame clones and is missing some. Of roughly 500,000 clones in the sample, roughly 89% were seen once. Enrolled during active infection, Seattle patients were then followed longitudinally. This TCR was sampled from a man aged 18 to 29 with COVID-19, enrolled during active disease. The sequencing input was peripheral blood.

CDR3 nucleotide sequence: TGTGCCAGCAGACCAGGGGGAGTGACCTACGAGCAGTACTTC. It yields the protein CASRPGGVTYEQYF. The chain uses TRBV27 and TRBJ2-7; 7 bases are shared with TRBD1. V shed 6 bases and J 2 bases; nucleotides not matched to a gene: 7. The CDR3 totals 14 residues. The germline CDR1 and CDR2 sequences are MNHEY and SMNVEV (reference sequence).